This T cell receptor (beta chain) was obtained from a study of T cell changes during pregnancy in multiple sclerosis. Produced via immunoSEQ multiplex PCR; TCRdb's table is partial and in-frame only. The sample carries about 42,000 clones, more than 90% recorded once. The count of this clone is one. V dropped 3 bases and J dropped 1 base, with 12 bases sitting between them. The germline CDR1 and CDR2 sequences are WSHSY and SAAADI. This CDR3 is built from 15 residues. The material was CD4+ T cells from peripheral blood mononuclear cells, obtained after pregnancy. V usage is TRBV10-2 and J usage is TRBJ1-1; a possible D gene is TRBD1 (5 bases). The sequence derives from a female donor in good health, enrolled as a control in a pregnancy study. This chain's CDR3 is CASSDYRRSNTEAFF. The CDR3 region has the DNA TGCGCCAGCAGTGACTACAGGCGTTCGAACACTGAAGCTTTCTTT.